This T cell receptor beta chain was captured in a study of beta chain features in type 1 diabetes. Germline V gene data show CDR1 as GTSNPN and CDR2 as SVGIG (reference sequence). The CDR3 covers 12 residues. The V gene lost 3 bases and the J gene lost 8 bases, with 13 bases spanning the gap. The isolated RNA, all of it, was reverse transcribed, so expressed TCRB transcripts were what got sequenced. Measured with immunoSEQ multiplex PCR; TCRdb has only the in-frame clones, and not every one. This sample yields about 360,000 clones, of which around 12% are seen a single time; approximately 0.015% belongs to the top ten. Averaging about 116 mL, one heparinised blood draw came from each individual donor. Broader study findings: TCRB CDR3 length was moderately but significantly reduced in all four CD4+ subsets of Type 1 diabetes patients.

This clone appeared a few times. As yet, its antigen is unknown. This TCR came from a man between 18 and 29 years old in good health. What was sequenced was naive CD4+ T cells from blood. The J gene is TRBJ1-2, the V gene TRBV30; D remains ambiguous. The CDR3 coding sequence is TGTGCCTGGAGCCCAAGGCCGGGAGGCTACACCTTC. Protein product: CAWSPRPGGYTF.